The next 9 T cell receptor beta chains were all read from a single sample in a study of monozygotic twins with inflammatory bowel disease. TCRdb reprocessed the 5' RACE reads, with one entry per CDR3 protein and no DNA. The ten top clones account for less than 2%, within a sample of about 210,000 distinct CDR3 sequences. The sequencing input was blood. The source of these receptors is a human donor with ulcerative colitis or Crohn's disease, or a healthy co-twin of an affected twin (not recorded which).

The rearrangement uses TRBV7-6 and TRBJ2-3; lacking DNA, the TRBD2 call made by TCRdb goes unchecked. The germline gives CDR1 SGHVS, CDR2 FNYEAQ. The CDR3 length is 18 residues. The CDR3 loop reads CASSFLAGGEVGTDTQYF. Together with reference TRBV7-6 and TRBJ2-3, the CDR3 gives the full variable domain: GAGVSQSPRYKVTKRGQDVALRCDPISGHVSLYWYRQALGQGPEFLTYFNYEAQQDKSGLPNDRFSAERPEGSISTLTIQRTEQRDSAMYRCASSFLAGGEVGTDTQYFGPGTRLTVL.

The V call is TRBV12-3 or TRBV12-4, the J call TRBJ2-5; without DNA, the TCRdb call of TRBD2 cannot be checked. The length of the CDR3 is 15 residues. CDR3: CASSLLAGSQETQYF.

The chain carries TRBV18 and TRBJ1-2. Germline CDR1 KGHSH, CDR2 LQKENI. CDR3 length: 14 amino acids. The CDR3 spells CASSPGREGYGYTF.

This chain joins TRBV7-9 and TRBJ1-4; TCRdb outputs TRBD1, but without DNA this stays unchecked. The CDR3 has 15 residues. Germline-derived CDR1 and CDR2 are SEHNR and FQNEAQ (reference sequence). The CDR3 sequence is CASSYRQGGSEKLFF.

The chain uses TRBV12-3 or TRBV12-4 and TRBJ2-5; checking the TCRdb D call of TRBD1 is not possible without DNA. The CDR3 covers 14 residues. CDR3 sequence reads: CASSTGTAQETQYF.

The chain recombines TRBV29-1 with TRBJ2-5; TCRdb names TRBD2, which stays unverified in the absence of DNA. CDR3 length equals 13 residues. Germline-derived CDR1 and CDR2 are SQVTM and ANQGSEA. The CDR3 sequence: CSVGTSAGETQYF.

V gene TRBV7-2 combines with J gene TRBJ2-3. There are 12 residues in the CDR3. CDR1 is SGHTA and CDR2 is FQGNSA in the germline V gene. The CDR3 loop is CASSLNLDTQYF.

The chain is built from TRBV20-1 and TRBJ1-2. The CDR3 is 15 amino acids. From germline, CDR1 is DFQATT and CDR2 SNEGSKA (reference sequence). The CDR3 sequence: CSASGRGTSNYGYTF.

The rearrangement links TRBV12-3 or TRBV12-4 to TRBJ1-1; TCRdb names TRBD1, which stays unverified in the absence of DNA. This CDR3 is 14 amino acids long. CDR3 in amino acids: CASSLWGRTTEAFF.